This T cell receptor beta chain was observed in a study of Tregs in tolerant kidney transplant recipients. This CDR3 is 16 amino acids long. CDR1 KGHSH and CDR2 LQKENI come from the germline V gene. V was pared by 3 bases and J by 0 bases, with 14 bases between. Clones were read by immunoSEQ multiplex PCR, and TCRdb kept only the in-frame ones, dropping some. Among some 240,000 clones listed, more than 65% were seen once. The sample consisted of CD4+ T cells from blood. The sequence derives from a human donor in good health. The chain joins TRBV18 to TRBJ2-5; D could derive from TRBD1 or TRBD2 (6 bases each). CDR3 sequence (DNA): TGTGCCAGCTCACCCTCGGGGGCTTCGTACCAAGAGACCCAGTACTTC. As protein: CASSPSGASYQETQYF.